A selection of T cell receptor beta chains follows, all from one sample in a study of T cells in Graves' hyperthyroidism and ophthalmopathy. TCRdb redid the calling of the multiplex PCR reads with MiXCR, one entry per CDR3 protein. Among 340,000 or so distinct CDR3 sequences listed, 15% to 20% were seen once. The sequenced sample was blood. These receptors originate from a woman aged 50 to 60 with Graves' hyperthyroidism. Both conserved end residues are part of each CDR3. Each record gives: CDR3 DNA, CDR3 protein, D gene, clone size, J gene, V gene. The D gene is left open where the match is weak. Clone sizes are given selectively: once, few, many, or a class where the clone is expanded.

CDR3nt: TGTGCCAGTAAAAGGACAGCGGGAGGTCCCTACGAGCAGTACTTC
CDR3aa: CASKRTAGGPYEQYF
d_gene: TRBD2
abundance: -
j_gene: TRBJ2-7
v_gene: TRBV19

CDR3nt: TGCAGTGCTAGAGATGGACAGGGTGACCGATATGAGCAGTTCTTC
CDR3aa: CSARDGQGDRYEQFF
d_gene: TRBD1
abundance: many
j_gene: TRBJ2-1
v_gene: TRBV20-1

CDR3nt: TGTGCCTGGAGTGTATTCCTAGCGGGGGGTGTAGATACGCAGTATTTT
CDR3aa: CAWSVFLAGGVDTQYF
d_gene: TRBD2
abundance: -
j_gene: TRBJ2-3
v_gene: TRBV30

CDR3nt: TGTGCCAGCAGCCCAGGGTTTAGGACCGTCCAAAAAGCTTTCTTT
CDR3aa: CASSPGFRTVQKAFF
d_gene: -
abundance: -
j_gene: TRBJ1-1
v_gene: TRBV3-1

CDR3nt: TGTGCCAGCAGTGTGGGGCTCCGGCCCCAGCATTTT
CDR3aa: CASSVGLRPQHF
d_gene: -
abundance: many
j_gene: TRBJ1-5
v_gene: TRBV6-1

CDR3nt: TGTGCCAGCAGTCGACCAACAGGGGGAGCTAACTATGGCTACACCTTC
CDR3aa: CASSRPTGGANYGYTF
d_gene: TRBD1
abundance: many
j_gene: TRBJ1-2
v_gene: TRBV6-1

CDR3nt: TGTGCCAGCAGTGATGGGGTCCACGAGACCCAGTACTTC
CDR3aa: CASSDGVHETQYF
d_gene: -
abundance: many
j_gene: TRBJ2-5
v_gene: TRBV2

CDR3nt: TGTGCCAGCAGCTTAGCCTGGGATCAGCCCCAGCATTTT
CDR3aa: CASSLAWDQPQHF
d_gene: -
abundance: few
j_gene: TRBJ1-5
v_gene: TRBV11-1

CDR3nt: TGTGCCAGCAGGGACAGGGACGAGCAGTACTTC
CDR3aa: CASRDRDEQYF
d_gene: TRBD1
abundance: many
j_gene: TRBJ2-7
v_gene: TRBV12-3/TRBV12-4

CDR3nt: TGCGCCAGCAGCTTAACTAGCGGGAGTTTTTCCATATACGAGCAGTACTTC
CDR3aa: CASSLTSGSFSIYEQYF
d_gene: TRBD2
abundance: few
j_gene: TRBJ2-7
v_gene: TRBV5-1

CDR3nt: TGTGCCAGCAGCCCACCTTCGACAGGGGACCAAGAGACCCAGTACTTC
CDR3aa: CASSPPSTGDQETQYF
d_gene: TRBD1
abundance: few
j_gene: TRBJ2-5
v_gene: TRBV7-9

CDR3nt: TGTGCCAGCAGCCTAACCATGACCGGGTTCACTGAAGCTTTCTTT
CDR3aa: CASSLTMTGFTEAFF
d_gene: -
abundance: many
j_gene: TRBJ1-1
v_gene: TRBV7-2

CDR3nt: TGTGCCAGCAGCCAAGGCGGGACCTCCACCTACGAGCAGTACTTC
CDR3aa: CASSQGGTSTYEQYF
d_gene: -
abundance: -
j_gene: TRBJ2-7
v_gene: TRBV7-3

CDR3nt: TGCGCCAGCATGGGAACTAGCGGCTCCTACGAGCAGTACTTC
CDR3aa: CASMGTSGSYEQYF
d_gene: TRBD2
abundance: few
j_gene: TRBJ2-7
v_gene: TRBV10-2

CDR3nt: TGTGCCATCAGTGAGTCCAGGGTAACTTCACCCCTCCACTTT
CDR3aa: CAISESRVTSPLHF
d_gene: -
abundance: few
j_gene: TRBJ1-6
v_gene: TRBV10-3

CDR3nt: TGTGCCATCAGTGCCAATGCCCGCACAGATACGCAGTATTTT
CDR3aa: CAISANARTDTQYF
d_gene: -
abundance: many
j_gene: TRBJ2-3
v_gene: TRBV10-3

CDR3nt: TGTGCCAGCAGCCCCGGGACAGGGGTCACTGAGCAGTTCTTC
CDR3aa: CASSPGTGVTEQFF
d_gene: TRBD1
abundance: many
j_gene: TRBJ2-1
v_gene: TRBV12-3/TRBV12-4

CDR3nt: TGTGCCAGCAGAGGCAGGTTCTACGAGCAGTACTTC
CDR3aa: CASRGRFYEQYF
d_gene: -
abundance: many
j_gene: TRBJ2-7
v_gene: TRBV6-1

CDR3nt: TGCAGCGTTGAAGGACGGTTTGCTCATGAGCAGTTCTTC
CDR3aa: CSVEGRFAHEQFF
d_gene: -
abundance: few
j_gene: TRBJ2-1
v_gene: TRBV29-1

CDR3nt: TGTGCCAGCTCACCACTTTATCGTATGGAAACCTACGAGCAGTACTTC
CDR3aa: CASSPLYRMETYEQYF
d_gene: -
abundance: many
j_gene: TRBJ2-7
v_gene: TRBV18

CDR3nt: TGTGCCAGCAGCTTATCGCAGGCCCAAGAGACCCAGTACTTC
CDR3aa: CASSLSQAQETQYF
d_gene: -
abundance: many
j_gene: TRBJ2-5
v_gene: TRBV11-2

CDR3nt: TGCGCCAGCAGCTGGACTTTGACAGGGAGAGCTGAAGCTTTCTTT
CDR3aa: CASSWTLTGRAEAFF
d_gene: TRBD1
abundance: many
j_gene: TRBJ1-1
v_gene: TRBV5-1

CDR3nt: TGTGCCAGCAGTGAAGGGGCCGGACAGGGCACAGATACGCAGTATTTT
CDR3aa: CASSEGAGQGTDTQYF
d_gene: TRBD1
abundance: many
j_gene: TRBJ2-3
v_gene: TRBV6-1

CDR3nt: TGTGCCAGCAGTGTCGCCAGGGCCAATCAGCCCCAGCATTTT
CDR3aa: CASSVARANQPQHF
d_gene: -
abundance: many
j_gene: TRBJ1-5
v_gene: TRBV2

CDR3nt: TGTGCCAGCAGTTCCAGGACAGACGTAGATACGCAGTATTTT
CDR3aa: CASSSRTDVDTQYF
d_gene: -
abundance: many
j_gene: TRBJ2-3
v_gene: TRBV27

CDR3nt: TGTGCCAGCGGACGGGGGGACGATACGCAGTATTTT
CDR3aa: CASGRGDDTQYF
d_gene: TRBD2
abundance: -
j_gene: TRBJ2-3
v_gene: TRBV27

CDR3nt: TGCAGTGCTAGACCCTCGACTAGCGGGTACGAGCAGTACTTC
CDR3aa: CSARPSTSGYEQYF
d_gene: TRBD2
abundance: -
j_gene: TRBJ2-7
v_gene: TRBV20-1

CDR3nt: TGTGCCAGCAGCTCCGGGACTAGCGGGAGCAATGAGCAGTTCTTC
CDR3aa: CASSSGTSGSNEQFF
d_gene: TRBD2
abundance: many
j_gene: TRBJ2-1
v_gene: TRBV6-1

CDR3nt: TGTGCCAGCACGGACCCGGGGAACTATGGCTACACCTTC
CDR3aa: CASTDPGNYGYTF
d_gene: -
abundance: many
j_gene: TRBJ1-2
v_gene: TRBV12-3/TRBV12-4

CDR3nt: TGTGCCAGTGCACAGGGGAGAAGAGCCTACGAGCAGTACTTC
CDR3aa: CASAQGRRAYEQYF
d_gene: TRBD1
abundance: -
j_gene: TRBJ2-7
v_gene: TRBV19

CDR3nt: TGTGCCACCTTAGCGGGCGGGAATGAGCAGTTCTTC
CDR3aa: CATLAGGNEQFF
d_gene: TRBD2
abundance: few
j_gene: TRBJ2-1
v_gene: TRBV2

CDR3nt: TGTGCCAGCACTTCGGGACTGGCTTCCTACGAGCAGTACTTC
CDR3aa: CASTSGLASYEQYF
d_gene: -
abundance: many
j_gene: TRBJ2-7
v_gene: TRBV28

CDR3nt: TGTGCCAGCAGTTACCTGTTTCCACAGGGACCCTACGAGCAGTACTTC
CDR3aa: CASSYLFPQGPYEQYF
d_gene: -
abundance: many
j_gene: TRBJ2-7
v_gene: TRBV27

CDR3nt: TGTGCCAGTACCGACGGACAGGTCCGCAATGAGCAGTTCTTC
CDR3aa: CASTDGQVRNEQFF
d_gene: TRBD1
abundance: few
j_gene: TRBJ2-1
v_gene: TRBV19

CDR3nt: TGTGCCATCAGCGAAGGAGTTGCGGGCAGCGAGACTGAAGCTTTCTTT
CDR3aa: CAISEGVAGSETEAFF
d_gene: -
abundance: once
j_gene: TRBJ1-1
v_gene: TRBV10-3

CDR3nt: TGTGCCAGCAATTCAATGGGACTAGCGGGGTACGAGCAGTACTTC
CDR3aa: CASNSMGLAGYEQYF
d_gene: TRBD2
abundance: few
j_gene: TRBJ2-7
v_gene: TRBV2

CDR3nt: TGTGCCAGCAGCTTGGGCACTAGCGCATTATCTGAGCAGTTCTTC
CDR3aa: CASSLGTSALSEQFF
d_gene: TRBD2
abundance: few
j_gene: TRBJ2-1
v_gene: TRBV7-3

CDR3nt: TGTGCCAGCTTGCGGGGAGGGAGCTATGGCTACACCTTC
CDR3aa: CASLRGGSYGYTF
d_gene: -
abundance: many
j_gene: TRBJ1-2
v_gene: TRBV28

CDR3nt: TGTGCCAGCAGCGCAGCAGGTTACACTGAAGCTTTCTTT
CDR3aa: CASSAAGYTEAFF
d_gene: -
abundance: -
j_gene: TRBJ1-1
v_gene: TRBV7-9

CDR3nt: TGTGCCAGCAGCTGGGCCGCTACCTACAATGAGCAGTTCTTC
CDR3aa: CASSWAATYNEQFF
d_gene: -
abundance: -
j_gene: TRBJ2-1
v_gene: TRBV7-9

CDR3nt: TGCGCCAGCAGTGAGGATCAGTGGGGGTCAAACTATGGCTACACCTTC
CDR3aa: CASSEDQWGSNYGYTF
d_gene: -
abundance: -
j_gene: TRBJ1-2
v_gene: TRBV10-2

CDR3nt: TGTGCCAGCAGCGACAGAACATCCTATGGCTACACCTTC
CDR3aa: CASSDRTSYGYTF
d_gene: -
abundance: -
j_gene: TRBJ1-2
v_gene: TRBV6-1

CDR3nt: TGCAGTGCTAGCCGGGCAGGGGCCAACTTCCTGACTTTC
CDR3aa: CSASRAGANFLTF
d_gene: -
abundance: -
j_gene: TRBJ2-6
v_gene: TRBV20-1

CDR3nt: TGTGCCAGCAGCCCCCGAGGGCAGACCGAGCAGTACTTC
CDR3aa: CASSPRGQTEQYF
d_gene: -
abundance: few
j_gene: TRBJ2-7
v_gene: TRBV7-9

CDR3nt: TGCGCCAGCAGCAGCAAGACAGTCGAGGGGCAGTTCTTC
CDR3aa: CASSSKTVEGQFF
d_gene: -
abundance: many
j_gene: TRBJ2-1
v_gene: TRBV5-1